This TCR beta chain was identified during a study of regulatory T cells in long-lasting Graves disease (dated by TCRdb to the early 2020s). About the study as a whole: Patients with newly diagnosed Graves' disease had been on antithyroid drugs for under 3 months. The study was conducted in China and was registered as a clinical trial. A total of 33 samples were covered by TCR sequencing, comprising about 13 persistent and around 20 newly diagnosed Graves' disease patients. This study used TCR sequencing and RNA sequencing of peripheral blood to compare persistent Graves' disease patients against newly diagnosed Graves' disease patients.

Overall results and qualifications from the work: The small sample size was acknowledged by the authors as a limitation that may reduce accuracy. Sequencing and analysis were restricted to the TCR beta chain. Persistent patients shared more public clonotypes among themselves (approximately 2,500) than newly diagnosed patients did (roughly 910). Peripheral blood alone was examined, since thyroid tissue, which constituted the primary lesion, could not be accessed. TRBV28, TRBJ1-2 and TRBJ2-5 were preferentially used in persistent disease, while TRBV20-1 and TRBJ2-1 were favored in newly diagnosed disease. Lower TCR Shannon entropy and fewer highly expanded clones were observed in persistent Graves' disease patients than in newly diagnosed patients, which suggested clonal expansion.

Library creation used multiplex PCR. The run used an Illumina HiSeq 4000. iRepertoire HTBI primers and Arm-PCR amplification of CDR3 regions were used to construct TCR beta libraries. Before sequencing, the PCR products went through gel purification. Concerning the study's data processing: A total of around 66 TRBV and about 13 TRBJ segments were identified across samples and were used for gene usage analysis of CDR3 amino acid clonotypes. COPE and FqMerger were used to merge the filtered high-quality paired reads into contigs. BLAST was used to align contigs to the IMGT TRBV, TRBD and TRBJ reference genes, and CDR3 was defined following IMGT. Clonotypes above 0.1% frequency were classified as highly expanded clones. Shannon entropy served as the measure of repertoire diversity, while the Gini coefficient captured V-J evenness. A clonotype found in more than one individual was treated as public. TCRdb redid the processing of the public reads, applying fastp at Q25 and MiXCR, and retained in-frame beta chains. Rows with a matching CDR3 protein are joined into one entry that keeps the most common DNA and genes. TCRdb's processing, not the authors', yielded these V and J calls. The sample has roughly 610,000 distinct CDR3 sequences on record, around 17% of them singletons. Of the sample, around a sixth falls within the top ten clones.

The time point label, as the study defines it: newly diagnosed GD, antithyroid drugs for less than 3 months. RNA was extracted from PBMCs in TRIzol for both TCR sequencing and RNA sequencing. The diagnosis of Graves' disease was made according to American Thyroid Association guidelines. Recruitment of patients was carried out at an endocrinology department in Xi'an, China. From each patient, 7.5 to 9.5 milliliters of peripheral blood was collected into an EDTA anticoagulant tube. Ficoll Paque Plus density gradient separation was used to isolate PBMCs, and no further T cell sorting was performed. RNA quality was checked with an Agilent 2100 Bioanalyzer and agarose gel, and concentration with a NanoDrop 2000. V loses 2 bases of germline sequence and J loses 1 base, and the interval between the two ends is 5 bases. The CDR3 contains 14 residues, cysteine and phenylalanine counted. Of all the DNA, just the CDR3 is kept, 42 bases in frame from base 1.

This clonotype was seen at least ten times. What this receptor recognizes is not known. No much larger clone is present one base from it, and per-base qualities are unavailable. These data also formed part of another study, on T cells in Graves' hyperthyroidism and ophthalmopathy. That second report states: Stable Graves' hyperthyroidism was defined as the absence of progression to ophthalmopathy over 18 months of follow-up. The hyperthyroidism patients were between 18 and 65 years old and newly diagnosed, with a disease duration of less than 2 months. Any patient with an uncontrolled infection, another autoimmune disease, pregnancy or lactation was excluded. Clinical symptoms, serum thyroxine and TRAb, thyroid ultrasound, and orbital computed tomography formed the basis for the diagnoses. The first round of RT-PCR for the TCR CDR3 was performed with the HTBI primer set and the Qiagen OneStep RT-PCR kit. Most expanded thyroid clonotypes (frequency above 0.001) were also found in blood, which suggests that blood repertoires may mirror thyroid immune responses. In cross-validation, a model built on a 13 V-J signature told ophthalmopathy apart from stable hyperthyroidism with over 85% sensitivity and about 81% specificity, and in testing the same model reached 80%/75%. During validation, the model predicted progression to ophthalmopathy a median of approximately 6.5 months ahead of onset, with around 65% sensitivity and about 75% specificity. A discovery cohort of about 96 patients, roughly 40 with Graves' ophthalmopathy and over 55 with stable Graves' hyperthyroidism, was used to find distinguishing TCR V-J signatures. An independent validation cohort of under 20 hyperthyroidism patients and about 16 patients who later progressed to ophthalmopathy tested prospective prediction of ophthalmopathy. The 85 to 100 discovery patients were divided at random into training and test sets in a 7:3 ratio. The study also compared thyroid tissue and blood T-cell repertoires from over 5 Graves' hyperthyroidism patients. Following sampling, methimazole starting at 30 mg daily was given to hyperthyroidism patients, and high-dose intravenous methylprednisolone was given to ophthalmopathy patients. Libraries were constructed in a second round of multiplex PCR, after which size selection and purification were performed. Sequencing of the libraries was done on an Illumina HiSeq2000 using paired-end 100 bp reads. SOAPnuke was used to process the raw data, with reads discarded if the reads contained adapters or uncalled bases, had a mean Phred below 15, or lacked an exact constant-primer or identifier match. COPE v1.2.5 was used to merge high-quality paired reads, and clonotypes were defined as unique nucleotide sequences. MiTCR v1.1 was used to align the clonotypes against IMGT TRBV, TRBD and TRBJ reference segments. The analysis included only V-J combinations with a frequency above 0.0001, which together covered over 98% of the repertoires. A TCS score was defined as the ratio between F50 (clonal expansion) and ExV (chaos), using BLOSUM62-based TCRdist between CDR3 peptides within each V-J. Welch's t-statistics and random forest reduced around 550 V-J features to 13, which were used in a naive Bayes classifier (R e1071). No statistical method was used to fix the sample size in advance, and group allocation was not hidden from the investigators. TCR Vbeta CDR3 sequencing of 130 to 150 peripheral blood samples (43 ophthalmopathy, around 80 hyperthyroidism and some 17 progressor patients) is reported in the paper.

Recombination linked TRBV12-3 or TRBV12-4 to TRBJ2-2; the D gene is not confidently resolved. This TCR derives from a woman aged 25-40 years with Graves disease. Donor details come from another sample of the same person, matched by shared clones. The sequenced sample was peripheral blood mononuclear cells (PBMCs), obtained at new diagnosis, from a patient treated with antithyroid drugs. The sequence in DNA is TGTGCCAGCAGTTTACACAGGAACACCGGGGAGCTGTTTTTT. Translated, this gives CASSLHRNTGELFF.